Below are 27 T cell receptor beta chains sequenced from a single sample in a study of Ad26.COV2.S vaccination and SARS-CoV-2 variants. The protocol was immunoSEQ multiplex PCR, while the TCRdb copy is restricted to in-frame clones and leaves out a portion. Of approximately 450,000 clones listed, around 90% are singletons. Treatment in this sample: around 19 received Ad26.COV2.S at low or high dose, single or two shots; about 5 received placebo; per-sample allocation not given. Specimens were obtained on day 63 following the first vaccine or placebo injection. Sequences were derived from peripheral blood, sampled in a trial of Ad26.COV2.S vaccine versus placebo. All receptors come from a person between 18 and 65 years old who received the Ad26.COV2.S COVID-19 vaccine or a placebo.

The V gene is TRBV28, the J gene TRBJ1-1; unclear D gene. In germline, CDR1 is MDHEN, CDR2 SYDVKM. CDR3 length: 14 residues. Trimming removed 3 bases at V and 4 bases at J, with 12 bases between. The CDR3 DNA sequence: TGTGCCAGCAGTTTGACACTTCCCAGCACTGAAGCTTTCTTT. It translates to CASSLTLPSTEAFF.

The J gene is TRBJ1-1, the V gene TRBV7-9, with D possibly matching TRBD1 (6 bases). This CDR3 has 14 residues. V gave up 6 bases and J gave up 6 bases, with 17 bases separating them. The germline V gene encodes CDR1 SEHNR and CDR2 FQNEAQ (reference sequence). The CDR3 bases are TGTGCCAGCAGACCTCTACAGGGTGGCCCTGAAGCTTTCTTT. Its protein is CASRPLQGGPEAFF.

The V gene is TRBV10-3, the J gene TRBJ2-7; TRBD2 is a possible D gene (5 bases). This CDR3 is built from 11 residues. Germline-derived CDR1 and CDR2 are ENHRY and SYGVKD. V lost 8 bases and J lost 3, with 8 bases in between. CDR3 in DNA: TGTGCCATCGCTCGGGACTACGAGCAGTACTTC. It yields the protein CAIARDYEQYF.

The chain is built from TRBV5-4 and TRBJ1-6; 8 nucleotides line up with TRBD1. Germline CDR1 is SGHNT and CDR2 is YYREEE (reference sequence). The CDR3 contains 14 residues. V was pared by 2 bases and J by 13 bases, with 8 bases of the junction left unmatched. This chain's CDR3 is CASSFSGGERPLHF. The CDR3 DNA sequence: TGTGCCAGCAGCTTTTCAGGGGGCGAGCGTCCCCTCCACTTT.

The rearrangement links TRBV14 to TRBJ1-1; D is unresolved. CDR1 and CDR2 (germline): SGHDN, FVKESK. The CDR3 has 13 residues. Trimming cost V 2 bases and J 3 bases, with 7 bases left between them. The CDR3 DNA follows: TGTGCCAGCAGCCAACTGCAGTACACTGAAGCTTTCTTT. It is translated as CASSQLQYTEAFF.

This rearrangement joins TRBV27 to TRBJ2-7; D is uncertain. Per germline, CDR1 MNHEY and CDR2 SMNVEV (reference sequence). Trimming stripped 2 bases from V and 4 bases from J, with 12 bases between. The CDR3 runs 14 residues. The DNA for the CDR3 is TGTGCCAGCAGTTTAGGGTACGGAGAATACGAGCAGTACTTC. It encodes CASSLGYGEYEQYF.

The chain employs TRBV7-8 and TRBJ2-6; 9 bases map to TRBD1. The trim removed 6 bases at V and 0 bases at J, leaving 21 bases unmatched. Germline-derived CDR1 and CDR2 are SGHVS and FQNEAQ. CDR3 length equals 22 residues. The DNA of the CDR3 is TGTGCCAGCAGTCCGCGCCCGTTCCCCACAGGGGGCGCCGTCTCTGGGGCCAACGTCCTGACTTTC. Protein: CASSPRPFPTGGAVSGANVLTF.

CDR3 coding DNA: TGTGCCACCAGCAGAGGAACTAGCGGGAGTCAGCCCTACGAGCAGTACTTC. This sequence encodes CATSRGTSGSQPYEQYF. The chain uses TRBV15 and TRBJ2-7; TRBD2 agrees at 11 bases. Trimming at V came to 1 base and at J to 2 bases, leaving 7 bases not matched to a gene. CDR1 is LNHNV and CDR2 is YYDKDF in the germline V gene (reference sequence). The length of the CDR3 is 17 residues. Complete variable domain (other parts from reference TRBV15 and TRBJ2-7): DAMVIQNPRYQVTQFGKPVTLSCSQTLNHNVMYWYQQKSSQAPKLLFHYYDKDFNNEADTPDNFQSRRPNTSFCFLDIRSPGLGDTAMYLCATSRGTSGSQPYEQYFGPGTRLTVT.

The V and J genes are TRBV6-5 and TRBJ1-6; 8 nucleotides line up with TRBD1. The CDR3 is 15 amino acids. CDR1 and CDR2 from the germline V gene are MNHEY and SVGAGI. J lost 9 bases, V lost 2 bases, and 6 bases had no gene match. The CDR3 loop reads CASSYVGQGGSPLHF. The CDR3 DNA reads TGTGCCAGCAGTTACGTCGGACAGGGTGGTTCACCCCTCCACTTT.

This clone is a singleton in its sample. This sequence joins TRBV4-3 and TRBJ1-2; D is ambiguous. Germline CDR1 LGHNA, CDR2 YSLEER. The CDR3 has 16 residues. The V end lost 0 bases, the J end lost 8 bases, and 19 bases lay between the germline ends. This chain's CDR3 is CASSQDPQVTGGGYTF. For the CDR3, the DNA is TGCGCCAGCAGCCAAGACCCCCAGGTGACTGGCGGAGGCTACACCTTC.

The chain has TRBV2 and TRBJ1-5; a weak D match, TRBD1 (6 bases). The V gene lost 4 bases and the J gene lost 0 bases, with 10 bases spanning the gap. This CDR3 region has 15 residues. CDR1 SNHLY and CDR2 FYNNEI come from the germline V gene. In DNA form, the CDR3 reads TGTGCCAGCAGTGGTCGGACAGTTAGCAATCAGCCCCAGCATTTT. The encoded protein is CASSGRTVSNQPQHF.

CDR3 DNA: TGTGCCAGCAGTCGGGACCTCTACTCAGGGCAGTACTTC. Its translation is CASSRDLYSGQYF. The chain recombines TRBV7-8 with TRBJ2-7, with D possibly being TRBD1 or TRBD2 (5 bases each). The germline V gene has CDR1 SGHVS and CDR2 FQNEAQ. The CDR3 contains 13 residues. V gave up 6 bases and J gave up 9 bases, with 18 bases separating them.

This sequence joins TRBV5-4 and TRBJ2-5; D is uncertain. From germline, CDR1 is SGHNT and CDR2 YYREEE (reference sequence). The CDR3 sequence is 15 residues long. The ends were cut back, 5 bases at V and 5 bases at J, with 19 bases in the middle. The CDR3 DNA follows: TGTGCCAGCAGTTCCGACGGGTCCCTTAGGGAGACCCAGTACTTC. Translated: CASSSDGSLRETQYF.

The V call is TRBV30, the J call TRBJ1-5; maybe TRBD1 (5 bases). CDR3 length: 17 amino acids. The V end was cut by 0 bases, the J end by 2 bases, with 17 bases between. Germline CDR1 is GTSNPN and CDR2 is SVGIG (reference sequence). CDR3 nucleotide sequence: TGTGCCTGGAGTGTACGGGGGGTCGGACGGGGCAATCAGCCCCAGCATTTT. Its translation: CAWSVRGVGRGNQPQHF.

The chain employs TRBV27 and TRBJ1-5; D perhaps matches TRBD1 (5 bases). The CDR3 extends over 15 amino acids. Germline lookup yields CDR1 MNHEY and CDR2 SMNVEV (reference sequence). The V gene lost 0 bases and the J gene lost 7 bases, with 13 bases spanning the gap. CDR3 region: CASSLSRGGRQPQHF. In DNA form, the CDR3 reads TGTGCCAGCAGTTTATCGCGGGGGGGACGGCAGCCCCAGCATTTT.

The chain is built from TRBV3-1 (or the pseudogene TRBV3-2) and TRBJ2-1; 7 bases agree with TRBD1. The CDR3 length is 15 residues. Germline V gene sequence: CDR1 LGHDT, CDR2 YNNKEL (reference sequence). After removal of 1 base from V and 7 bases from J, the junction contained 7 bases not matched to a gene. The CDR3 DNA is TGTGCCAGCAGCCAAGGGTCCCAGGGGGAAAATGAGCAGTTCTTC. Translation gives CASSQGSQGENEQFF.

The chain couples TRBV11-3 to TRBJ2-1; TRBD1 aligns across 11 bases. The CDR3 has 17 amino acids. Trimming took 5 bases from V and 2 from J; bases not matched to a gene: 8. Germline V CDR1 and CDR2: SGHNT, YENEEA. The CDR3 sequence: CASSETTGQGAYNEQFF. The CDR3 nucleotides are TGTGCCAGCAGCGAGACCACGGGACAGGGGGCCTACAATGAGCAGTTCTTC.

The rearrangement joins TRBV15 to TRBJ2-1, with TRBD1 matching 11 bases. CDR1 and CDR2 (germline): LNHNV, YYDKDF (reference sequence). J gave up 4 bases and V 5 bases, and 4 bases lay outside the gene matches. CDR3 length: 15 amino acids. For the CDR3, the DNA is TGTGCCACCAGCCCGGACAGGGGGCAGTACAATGAGCAGTTCTTC. Its protein product is CATSPDRGQYNEQFF.

This chain links TRBV5-6 with TRBJ1-2; possibly TRBD1 for D (6 bases). This CDR3 has 15 amino acids. The ends were cut back, 4 bases at V and 3 bases at J, with 16 bases in the middle. CDR1 SGHDT and CDR2 YYEEEE come from the germline V gene. Written as DNA, the CDR3 is TGTGCCAGCAGCCGGAGGGGGGTTGGTGACTATGGCTACACCTTC. Residues: CASSRRGVGDYGYTF.

The chain uses TRBV2 and TRBJ2-1; D not certain. Trimming took off 0 bases at V and 6 bases at J, with 9 bases between the two ends. Germline V gene data show CDR1 as SNHLY and CDR2 as FYNNEI. The CDR3 sequence is 14 residues long. The CDR3: CASSEALWGNEQFF. In DNA form, the CDR3 reads TGTGCCAGCAGTGAAGCGCTGTGGGGCAATGAGCAGTTCTTC.

J is TRBJ1-2 and V is TRBV6-5; 7 nucleotides line up with TRBD1. This CDR3 has 13 residues. The germline V gene encodes CDR1 MNHEY and CDR2 SVGAGI. V lost 10 bases, J lost 4 bases, and 9 bases stayed unmatched. The CDR3 coding sequence is TGTGCCATCTGGGACAGCAGATTCTATGGCTACACCTTC. It encodes CAIWDSRFYGYTF.

This chain uses TRBV4-1 with TRBJ2-2; D gene unclear. The germline V gene has CDR1 MGHRA and CDR2 YSYEKL. V shed 0 bases and J shed 8 bases, with 13 bases lying between them. The CDR3 has 15 amino acids. CDR3 protein: CASSQESVSMGELFF. The DNA for the CDR3 is TGCGCCAGCAGCCAAGAAAGTGTTAGTATGGGGGAGCTGTTTTTT.

The chain joins TRBV6-5 to TRBJ2-7, with TRBD1 as a possible D gene (5 bases). V shed 6 bases and J shed 4 bases, with 16 bases lying between them. In germline, CDR1 is MNHEY, CDR2 SVGAGI. This CDR3 comprises 14 residues. CDR3 loop: CASSITRQSYEQYF. The CDR3 nucleotides are TGTGCCAGCAGCATCACGAGACAGAGTTACGAGCAGTACTTC.

The V gene is TRBV5-1, the J gene TRBJ2-6, with TRBD1 identical over 11 bases. Losses at the gene ends were 5 bases for V and 2 bases for J; bases not matched to a gene: 6. CDR1 is SGHRS, CDR2 YFSETQ, per germline. This CDR3 has 17 amino acids. CDR3 amino acids: CASSSWTGGTGANVLTF. The DNA for the CDR3 is TGCGCCAGCAGTTCTTGGACAGGGGGCACTGGGGCCAACGTCCTGACTTTC.

This rearrangement joins TRBV2 to TRBJ2-1; 8 bases agree with TRBD2. The CDR3 loop spans 12 amino acids. V gave up 6 bases and J gave up 6 bases; unmatched junction bases: 1. Germline V CDR1 and CDR2: SNHLY, FYNNEI. The CDR3 loop reads CASRGLVNEQFF. CDR3 DNA: TGTGCCAGCAGGGGACTAGTCAATGAGCAGTTCTTC.

This chain connects TRBV5-1 to TRBJ2-7; the D gene is possibly TRBD1 (5 bases). V lost 5 bases and J 2 bases, leaving 17 bases between the germline ends. This CDR3 has 15 residues. Looked up from germline, CDR1 is SGHRS and CDR2 is YFSETQ. CDR3: CASRLTAGPTYEQYF. In nucleotides, the CDR3 is TGCGCCAGCAGATTGACGGCAGGGCCCACCTACGAGCAGTACTTC.

For the CDR3, the DNA is TGCGCCAGCAGCCTCTTTCGGGACACCTCCTACGAGCAGTACTTC. It encodes CASSLFRDTSYEQYF. The chain is built from TRBV4-3 and TRBJ2-7, with a weak D call TRBD1 (6 bases). The germline gives CDR1 LGHNA, CDR2 YSLEER. The CDR3 loop spans 15 amino acids. V was cut by 4 bases and J by 0 bases, with 13 bases left in between.